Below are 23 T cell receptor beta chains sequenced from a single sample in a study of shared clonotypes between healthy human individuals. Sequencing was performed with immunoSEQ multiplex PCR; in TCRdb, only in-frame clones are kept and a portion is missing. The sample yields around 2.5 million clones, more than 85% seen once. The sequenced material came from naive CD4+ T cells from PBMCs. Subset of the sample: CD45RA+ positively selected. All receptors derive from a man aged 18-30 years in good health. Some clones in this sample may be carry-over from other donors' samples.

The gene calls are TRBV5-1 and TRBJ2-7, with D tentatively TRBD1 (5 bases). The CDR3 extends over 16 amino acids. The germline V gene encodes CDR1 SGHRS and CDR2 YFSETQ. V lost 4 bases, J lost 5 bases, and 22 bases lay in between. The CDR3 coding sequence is TGCGCCAGCAGCCTGACCGACAGATCCCTAGGCCACGAGCAGTACTTC. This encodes CASSLTDRSLGHEQYF.

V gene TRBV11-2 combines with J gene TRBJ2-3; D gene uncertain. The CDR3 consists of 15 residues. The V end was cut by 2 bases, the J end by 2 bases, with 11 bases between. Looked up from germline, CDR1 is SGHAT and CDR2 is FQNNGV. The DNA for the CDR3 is TGTGCCAGCAGCTTAATGCGAGGAAACACAGATACGCAGTATTTT. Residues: CASSLMRGNTDTQYF.

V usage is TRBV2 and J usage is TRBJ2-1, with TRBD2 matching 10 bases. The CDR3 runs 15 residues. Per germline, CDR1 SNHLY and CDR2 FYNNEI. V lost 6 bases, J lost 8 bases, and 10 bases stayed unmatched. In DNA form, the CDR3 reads TGTGCCAGCAGAAGCGGGAGGGCCGGGGGCGATGAGCAGTTCTTC. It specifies CASRSGRAGGDEQFF.

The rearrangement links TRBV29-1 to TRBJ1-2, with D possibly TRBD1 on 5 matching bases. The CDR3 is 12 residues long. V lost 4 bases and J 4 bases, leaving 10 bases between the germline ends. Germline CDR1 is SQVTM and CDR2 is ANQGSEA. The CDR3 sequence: CSVGAGTYGYTF. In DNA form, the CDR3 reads TGCAGCGTTGGGGCAGGGACCTATGGCTACACCTTC.

The CDR3 region has the DNA TGCGCCAGCAGCTCTCTAGCGGTAGAGACCCAGTACTTC. Its protein is CASSSLAVETQYF. This chain links TRBV5-1 with TRBJ2-5; 7 nucleotides align to TRBD2. Looked up from germline, CDR1 is SGHRS and CDR2 is YFSETQ. The CDR3 is 13 amino acids. Losses at the gene ends were 3 bases for V and 4 bases for J; bases not matched to a gene: 3.

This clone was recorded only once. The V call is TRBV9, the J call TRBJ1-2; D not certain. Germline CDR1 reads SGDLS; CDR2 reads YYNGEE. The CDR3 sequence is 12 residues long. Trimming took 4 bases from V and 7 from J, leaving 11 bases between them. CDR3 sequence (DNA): TGTGCCAGCAGCAAGAATGGCGGTGGCTACACCTTC. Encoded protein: CASSKNGGGYTF.

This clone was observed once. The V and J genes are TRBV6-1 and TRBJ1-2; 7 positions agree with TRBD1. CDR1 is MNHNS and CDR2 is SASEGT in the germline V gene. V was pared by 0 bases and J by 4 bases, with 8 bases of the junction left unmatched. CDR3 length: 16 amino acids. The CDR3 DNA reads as TGTGCCAGCAGTGAAGCGGAGGGGGCGCGGGGCTATGGCTACACCTTC. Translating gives CASSEAEGARGYGYTF.

CDR3 sequence: CASSGQEQETQYF. CDR3 in DNA: TGTGCCAGCAGCGGACAGGAGCAAGAGACCCAGTACTTC. The gene calls are TRBV21-1 and TRBJ2-5; whether TRBD1, the table's D call, matches the DNA was not checked. TRBV21-1 represents a pseudogene. This CDR3 region has 13 residues.

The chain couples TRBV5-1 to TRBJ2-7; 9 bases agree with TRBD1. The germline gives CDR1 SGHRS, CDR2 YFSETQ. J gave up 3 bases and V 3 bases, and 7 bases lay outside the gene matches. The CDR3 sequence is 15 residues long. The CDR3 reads CASSYRTGANYEQYF. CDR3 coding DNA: TGCGCCAGCAGCTACAGGACAGGGGCCAACTACGAGCAGTACTTC. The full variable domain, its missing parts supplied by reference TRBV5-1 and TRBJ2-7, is KAGVTQTPRYLIKTRGQQVTLSCSPISGHRSVSWYQQTPGQGLQFLFEYFSETQRNKGNFPGRFSGRQFSNSRSEMNVSTLELGDSALYLCASSYRTGANYEQYFGPGTRLTVT.

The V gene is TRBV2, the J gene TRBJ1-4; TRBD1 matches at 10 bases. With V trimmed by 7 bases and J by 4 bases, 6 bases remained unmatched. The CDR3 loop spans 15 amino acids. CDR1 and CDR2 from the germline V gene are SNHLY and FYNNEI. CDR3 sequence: CASNRQGAHNEKLFF. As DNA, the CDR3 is TGTGCCAGCAACCGACAGGGGGCTCATAATGAAAAACTGTTTTTT.

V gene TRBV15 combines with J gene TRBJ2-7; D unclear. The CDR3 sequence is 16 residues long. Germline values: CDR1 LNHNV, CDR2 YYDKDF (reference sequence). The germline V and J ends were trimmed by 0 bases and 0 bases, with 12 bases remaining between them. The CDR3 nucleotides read TGTGCCACCAGCAGAGAAGCAGCAGCGTTCTCCTACGAGCAGTACTTC. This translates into CATSREAAAFSYEQYF.

CDR3 bases: TGTGCCAGCAGTGACCCCTGGGAGGGGACCTCCTACGAGCAGTACTTC. Protein: CASSDPWEGTSYEQYF. The chain is built from TRBV6-1 and TRBJ2-7, with TRBD2 matching over 7 bases. Germline V CDR1 and CDR2: MNHNS, SASEGT. This CDR3 comprises 16 residues. The V segment lost 3 bases and the J segment 0 bases; nucleotides outside the gene matches: 8.

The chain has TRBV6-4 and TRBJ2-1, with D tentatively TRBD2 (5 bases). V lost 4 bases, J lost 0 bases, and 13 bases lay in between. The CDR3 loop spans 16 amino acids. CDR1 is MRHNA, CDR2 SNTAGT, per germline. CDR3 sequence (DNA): TGTGCCAGCAGTGTCGTCGGGCGGGCCTCCTACAATGAGCAGTTCTTC. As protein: CASSVVGRASYNEQFF.

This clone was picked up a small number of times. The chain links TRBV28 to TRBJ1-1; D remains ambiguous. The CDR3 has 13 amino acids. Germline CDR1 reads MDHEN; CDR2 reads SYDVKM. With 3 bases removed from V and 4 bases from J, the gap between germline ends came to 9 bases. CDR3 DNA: TGTGCCAGCAGTTTGGAAAGCCCCACTGAAGCTTTCTTT. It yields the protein CASSLESPTEAFF.

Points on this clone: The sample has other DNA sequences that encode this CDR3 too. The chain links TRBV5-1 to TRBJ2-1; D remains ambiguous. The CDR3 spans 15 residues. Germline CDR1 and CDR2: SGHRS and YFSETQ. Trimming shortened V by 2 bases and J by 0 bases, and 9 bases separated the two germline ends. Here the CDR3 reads CASSFSRSSYNEQFF. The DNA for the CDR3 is TGCGCCAGCAGCTTTTCGCGGAGCTCCTACAATGAGCAGTTCTTC.

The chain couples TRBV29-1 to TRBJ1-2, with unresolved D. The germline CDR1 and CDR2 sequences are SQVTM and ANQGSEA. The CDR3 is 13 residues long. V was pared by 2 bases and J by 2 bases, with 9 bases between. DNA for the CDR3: TGCAGCGTTGAAAGGGCAGGCAACTATGGCTACACCTTC. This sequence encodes CSVERAGNYGYTF.

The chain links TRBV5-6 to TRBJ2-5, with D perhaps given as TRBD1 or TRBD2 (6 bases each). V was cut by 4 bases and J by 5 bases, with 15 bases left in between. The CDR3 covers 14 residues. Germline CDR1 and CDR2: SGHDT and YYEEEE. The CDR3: CASSLGGSRETQYF. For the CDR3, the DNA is TGTGCCAGCAGCCTGGGGGGCAGTAGGGAGACCCAGTACTTC.

The CDR3 reads CASSYSYSNQPQHF. DNA of the CDR3: TGTGCCAGCAGCTACAGTTATAGCAATCAGCCCCAGCATTTT. The rearrangement links TRBV11-1 to TRBJ1-5; unclear D gene. V lost 4 bases, J lost 0 bases, and 7 bases lay in between. This CDR3 comprises 14 residues. Germline V gene lookup returns CDR1 SGHAT and CDR2 FQDESV (reference sequence).

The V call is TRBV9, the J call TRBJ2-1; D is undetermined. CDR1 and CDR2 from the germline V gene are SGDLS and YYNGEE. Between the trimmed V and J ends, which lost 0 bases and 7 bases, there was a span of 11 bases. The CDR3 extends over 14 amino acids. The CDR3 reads CASSVVSWPNEQFF. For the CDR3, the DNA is TGTGCCAGCAGCGTAGTGTCTTGGCCGAATGAGCAGTTCTTC. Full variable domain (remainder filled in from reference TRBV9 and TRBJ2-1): DSGVTQTPKHLITATGQRVTLRCSPRSGDLSVYWYQQSLDQGLQFLIQYYNGEERAKGNILERFSAQQFPDLHSELNLSSLELGDSALYFCASSVVSWPNEQFFGPGTRLTVL.

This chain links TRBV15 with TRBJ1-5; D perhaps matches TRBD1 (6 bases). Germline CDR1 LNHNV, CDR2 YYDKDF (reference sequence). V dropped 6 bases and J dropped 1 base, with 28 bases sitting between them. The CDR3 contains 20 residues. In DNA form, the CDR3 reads TGTGCCACCAGAAGGTATAGCCGGCGCCAGGGGATGGTAAGCAATCAGCCCCAGCATTTT. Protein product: CATRRYSRRQGMVSNQPQHF.

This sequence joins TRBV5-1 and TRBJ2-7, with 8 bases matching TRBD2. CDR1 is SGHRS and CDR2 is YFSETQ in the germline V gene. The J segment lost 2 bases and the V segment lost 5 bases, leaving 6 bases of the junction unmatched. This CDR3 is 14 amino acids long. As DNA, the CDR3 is TGCGCCAGCAGATACATAGCGGGAACCTACGAGCAGTACTTC. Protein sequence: CASRYIAGTYEQYF.

DNA of the CDR3: TGTGCCAGCAGCTTAGTGGGACTAGCTCGGGAGACCCAGTACTTC. It translates to CASSLVGLARETQYF. V gene TRBV7-2 combines with J gene TRBJ2-5, with 9 bases identical to TRBD2. V trimming: 1 base; J trimming: 5 bases; junction bases outside the gene matches: 5. Germline V gives CDR1 SGHTA, CDR2 FQGNSA. The CDR3 covers 15 residues.

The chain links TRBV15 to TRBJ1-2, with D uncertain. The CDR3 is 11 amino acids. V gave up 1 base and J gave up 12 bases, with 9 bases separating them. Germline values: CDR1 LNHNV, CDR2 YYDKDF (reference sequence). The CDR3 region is CATSRVKVDTF. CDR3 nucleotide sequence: TGTGCCACCAGCAGAGTAAAAGTGGACACCTTC.